This T cell receptor (beta chain) comes out of a study of regulatory T cells in long-lasting Graves disease. Findings and limits, study-wide: In persistent patients, shared public clonotypes (about 2,800) outnumbered those in new patients (roughly 1,000).

Arm-PCR of CDR3 regions and iRepertoire HTBI primers were used to build TCR beta libraries. From the multiplex PCR reads, TCRdb called clonotypes with MiXCR, one entry per CDR3 protein. Of roughly 490,000 distinct CDR3 sequences listed, 20% to 25% are singletons. This clonotype occurred many times. The target antigen is unknown. Regarding time point: persistent/refractory GD, antithyroid drugs over 5 years with positive TRAb. PBMCs provided the RNA from which the TCR library was made. Sample: peripheral blood mononuclear cells (PBMCs), taken when the disease was refractory, from a patient treated with antithyroid drugs. The TCR originated in a female donor with Graves disease.

DNA for the CDR3: TGCAGTGCTAGACTCCTGGGACGGAGCTCCTACGAGCAGTACTTC. This encodes CSARLLGRSSYEQYF. The V gene is TRBV20-1, the J gene TRBJ2-7, with D possibly being TRBD1 or TRBD2 (5 bases each). Between the trimmed V and J ends, which lost 2 bases and 0 bases, there was a span of 14 bases. Germline values: CDR1 DFQATT, CDR2 SNEGSKA (reference sequence). This CDR3 spans 15 amino acids.